One sample yielded the 8 T cell receptor beta chains listed below, sequenced in a study of blood T cell repertoires in COVID-19. TCRdb's copy holds only in-frame clones and misses some; the assay was immunoSEQ multiplex PCR. The sample consists of approximately 76,000 clones, approximately 85% of them appearing once. The sample was peripheral blood. These receptors were taken from a woman over 75 with active or convalescent COVID-19.

J is TRBJ2-3 and V is TRBV5-1; D not certain. Trimming shortened V by 6 bases and J by 0 bases, and 8 bases separated the two germline ends. The CDR3 spans 13 residues. Germline CDR1 and CDR2: SGHRS and YFSETQ. The CDR3 DNA reads TGCGCCAGCACAATGACAAGCACAGATACGCAGTATTTT. The encoded protein is CASTMTSTDTQYF.

The gene calls are TRBV9 and TRBJ1-4, with 12 bases matching TRBD1. This CDR3 region has 19 residues. The germline CDR1 and CDR2 sequences are SGDLS and YYNGEE. V trimming: 0 bases; J trimming: 8 bases; junction bases outside the gene matches: 14. The CDR3 DNA sequence: TGTGCCAGCAGCGTAGGGGGACAGGGGGCGCTTCCCCTGTGGGAAAAACTGTTTTTT. This encodes CASSVGGQGALPLWEKLFF.

This chain joins TRBV5-8 and TRBJ1-5; TRBD1 matches 9 bases. The CDR3 has 18 residues. Germline assignment: CDR1 SGHTS and CDR2 YDEGEE. The V gene end was trimmed by 6 bases and the J gene end by 0 bases; junction bases not matched to a gene: 13. CDR3 sequence (DNA): TGTGCCAGCACCCTGGACAGGGGAGGGGGATATAGCAATCAGCCCCAGCATTTT. Protein product: CASTLDRGGGYSNQPQHF.

This clone was recorded a few times. The CDR3 reads CASSPPPGSTEAFF. CDR3 coding DNA: TGTGCCAGCTCACCACCGCCAGGCAGCACTGAAGCTTTCTTT. The chain is built from TRBV18 and TRBJ1-1; D is unclear. This CDR3 spans 14 amino acids. Per germline, CDR1 KGHSH and CDR2 LQKENI. The V and J ends lost 0 bases and 4 bases respectively, with 9 bases between them.

This clone was seen only once. This chain joins TRBV29-1 and TRBJ2-7; tentative D call: TRBD2 (5 bases). This CDR3 contains 14 residues. Per germline, CDR1 SQVTM and CDR2 ANQGSEA. Trimming removed 3 bases at V and 8 bases at J, with 20 bases between. CDR3 loop: CSVEDGLARPQQYF. The DNA of the CDR3 is TGCAGCGTTGAGGATGGATTAGCGCGGCCCCAGCAGTACTTC.

Written as DNA, the CDR3 is TGTGCCAGCAGTCCCTGGGGGGGCTCTGGAAACACCATATATTTT. Its protein product is CASSPWGGSGNTIYF. V is TRBV28 and J is TRBJ1-3; the D gene is possibly TRBD1 (5 bases). CDR1 is MDHEN, CDR2 SYDVKM, per germline. Deletions cut 5 bases from V and 0 bases from J, with 11 bases between. This CDR3 has 15 amino acids.

This chain links TRBV6-6 with TRBJ1-4; D possibly corresponds to TRBD1 (5 bases). V lost 7 bases, J lost 5 bases, and 17 bases lay in between. Germline V gives CDR1 MNHNY, CDR2 SVGAGI (reference sequence). This CDR3 has 15 amino acids. The CDR3 DNA reads TGTGCCAGCATCTACGGTGGGGGGAGGAATGAAAAACTGTTTTTT. This gives the protein CASIYGGGRNEKLFF.

This clone has only a few counts. This chain connects TRBV19 to TRBJ2-5, with TRBD2 identical over 7 bases. Germline V gene sequence: CDR1 LNHDA, CDR2 SQIVND (reference sequence). V shed 4 bases, J shed 0 bases, and the junction held 5 bases outside the gene matches. This CDR3 contains 15 residues. CDR3 loop: CASSTLLAYQETQYF. In DNA, the CDR3 is TGTGCCAGTAGTACCCTACTAGCGTACCAAGAGACCCAGTACTTC.